A single sample gave rise to the 6 T cell receptor beta chains below, sequenced in a study of post-analysis software for immune sequencing data. Tagging with unique molecular identifiers was a feature of the TCR beta cDNA libraries. Via MiXCR, TCRdb re-called the PCR reads, giving one row per CDR3 protein. The data contain roughly 160,000 distinct CDR3 sequences, under 40% of them singletons. The specimen was blood, collected after autologous hematopoietic stem cell transplantation. The source of these receptors is a girl under 18 with multiple sclerosis.

J is TRBJ2-4 and V is TRBV3-1; 14 bases align to TRBD2. TRBJ2-7 explains the end of the DNA better; the J call may be wrong. The CDR3 is 18 residues long. Germline V gives CDR1 LGHDT, CDR2 YNNKEL (reference sequence). The CDR3 region is CASSLGTSGSLIPLEQYF. CDR3 DNA: TGTGCCAGCAGCCTAGGGACTAGCGGGAGCCTCATCCCCCTCGAGCAGTACTTC.

The V call is TRBV4-2, the J call TRBJ2-2; D gene ambiguous. The CDR3 has 13 residues. In germline, CDR1 is LGHNA, CDR2 YNFKEQ. V lost 3 bases and J lost 2, with 4 bases in between. The DNA for the CDR3 is TGTGCCAGCAGCCACCCCAACACCGGGGAGCTGTTTTTT. As protein: CASSHPNTGELFF.

The DNA of the CDR3 is TGCAGTGCTAGCGCTTTAAGGCCTAGCGGGGTCTACGAGCAGTACTTC. The encoded protein is CSASALRPSGVYEQYF. The chain recombines TRBV20-1 with TRBJ2-7; 9 bases match TRBD2. V was clipped by 3 bases and J by 3 bases; unmatched bases: 12. Germline lookup yields CDR1 DFQATT and CDR2 SNEGSKA (reference sequence). The CDR3 length is 16 residues.

The chain joins TRBV20-1 to TRBJ2-5, with D maybe TRBD1 (6 bases). Trimming took off 0 bases at V and 1 base at J, with 18 bases between the two ends. Germline loops: CDR1 DFQATT, CDR2 SNEGSKA (reference sequence). The CDR3 is 17 amino acids. The CDR3 DNA is TGCAGTGCTAGAGAAATTAAGACGGGACAAACCCAAGAGACCCAGTACTTC. This encodes CSAREIKTGQTQETQYF.

This clonotype was seen more than once but under ten times. With a much larger clone just one base away, this may be a read error. This sequence joins TRBV11-3 and TRBJ2-3, with unresolved D. The CDR3 is 12 amino acids. Trimming took off 0 bases at V and 6 bases at J, with 4 bases between the two ends. The germline V gene has CDR1 SGHNT and CDR2 YENEEA. The CDR3 bases are TGTGCCAGCAGCTTAGATGGGGATACGCAGTATTTT. It is translated as CASSLDGDTQYF. The variable domain in full, completed from reference TRBV11-3 and TRBJ2-3, reads EAGVVQSPRYKIIEKKQPVAFWCNPISGHNTLYWYLQNLGQGPELLIRYENEEAVDDSQLPKDRFSAERLKGVDSTLKIQPAELGDSAVYLCASSLDGDTQYFGPGTRLTVL.

This clonotype showed up just a few times. J is TRBJ1-5 and V is TRBV5-5, with D maybe TRBD1 (6 bases). CDR3 length: 14 residues. Germline V gene lookup returns CDR1 SGHKS and CDR2 YYEKEE (reference sequence). V dropped 4 bases and J dropped 9 bases, with 17 bases sitting between them. The CDR3 nucleotides read TGTGCCAGCAGCCCGGGGCAGGGGATCAGGCCCCAGCATTTT. It yields the protein CASSPGQGIRPQHF.